Shown below are 25 T cell receptor beta chains from a single sample sequenced in a study of T cells in Graves' hyperthyroidism and ophthalmopathy. Amplified regions were TCR beta CDR3 sequences from RNA transcripts. The study used the HTBI primer set for a first-round RT-PCR of the TCR CDR3. In TCRdb, the multiplex PCR reads were re-called with MiXCR into one record per CDR3 protein. The sample comprises some 740,000 distinct CDR3 sequences, 14% of which are singletons, and roughly 10% rests with the top ten. Sequenced sample: blood. Source of these receptors: a woman aged 18-29 years with Graves' hyperthyroidism.

The chain links TRBV4-3 to TRBJ2-3, with D tentatively TRBD1 or TRBD2 (5 bases each). Trimming pared 4 bases from V and 4 bases from J, leaving 9 bases between. This CDR3 is built from 13 residues. CDR1 LGHNA and CDR2 YSLEER come from the germline V gene. The CDR3 spells CASSLGRADTQYF. DNA of the CDR3: TGCGCCAGCAGCCTGGGACGTGCAGATACGCAGTATTTT.

This clonotype was seen only a few times. The chain recombines TRBV7-9 with TRBJ2-7, with no clear D. The CDR3 contains 12 residues. Trimming cost V 5 bases and J 6 bases, with 11 bases left between them. Germline loops: CDR1 SEHNR, CDR2 FQNEAQ (reference sequence). CDR3 nucleotides: TGTGCCAGCAGCCTATCTTCTCCCGAGCAGTACTTC. This codes for CASSLSSPEQYF.

This clonotype was found many times. The chain recombines TRBV29-1 with TRBJ1-1; perhaps TRBD1 as D (5 bases). With 7 bases removed from V and 2 bases from J, the gap between germline ends came to 17 bases. The CDR3 spans 14 residues. Germline V lookup: CDR1 SQVTM, CDR2 ANQGSEA. The CDR3 nucleotides read TGCAGCGCCGTCCCGGACACCGTTAACACTGAAGCTTTCTTT. Residues: CSAVPDTVNTEAFF.

The table lists this clonotype with many counts. The chain uses TRBV11-2 and TRBJ2-5, with no clear D. The CDR3 is made up of 15 amino acids. The germline CDR1 and CDR2 sequences are SGHAT and FQNNGV. The V and J ends lost 5 bases and 0 bases respectively, with 13 bases between them. CDR3 bases: TGTGCCAGCAGCCCTAACGTCAGATACCAAGAGACCCAGTACTTC. As protein: CASSPNVRYQETQYF.

The rearrangement uses TRBV15 and TRBJ2-5, with 7 bases aligning to TRBD2. This CDR3 contains 11 residues. Germline CDR1 LNHNV, CDR2 YYDKDF (reference sequence). V lost 9 bases, J lost 7 bases, and 5 bases stayed unmatched. CDR3 DNA: TGTGCCACTGGACTAGTTGGGACCCAGTACTTC. Residues: CATGLVGTQYF.

There are a few counts of this clonotype. The V call is TRBV14, the J call TRBJ1-1, with 7 bases matching TRBD1. The CDR3 contains 14 residues. CDR1 SGHDN and CDR2 FVKESK come from the germline V gene. J was trimmed by 11 bases and V by 1 base; bases with no gene match: 10. The CDR3 DNA is TGTGCCAGCAGCCAAGGAACAGGGGCCGAGGGGGCTTTCTTT. Translated: CASSQGTGAEGAFF.

V and J are TRBV19 and TRBJ2-1; D is ambiguous. This CDR3 comprises 15 residues. CDR1 is LNHDA and CDR2 is SQIVND in the germline V gene (reference sequence). V dropped 4 bases and J dropped 5 bases, with 15 bases sitting between them. Written as DNA, the CDR3 is TGTGCCAGTAGTAAACGTCCAGCGTCCCACAATGAGCAGTTCTTC. Residues: CASSKRPASHNEQFF.

This clonotype was seen repeatedly, ten times or more. This chain links TRBV30 with TRBJ2-3; 10 bases line up with TRBD1. CDR1 is GTSNPN, CDR2 SVGIG, per germline (reference sequence). This CDR3 spans 19 amino acids. Unmatched junction bases numbered 18, after V lost 2 bases and J lost 4 bases. The CDR3 spells CAWSSRQGARGSYADTQYF. As DNA, the CDR3 is TGTGCCTGGAGTAGCCGACAGGGGGCGCGTGGGAGTTACGCAGATACGCAGTATTTT.

The chain carries TRBV25-1 and TRBJ1-1, with D perhaps TRBD1 (5 bases). V gave up 3 bases and J gave up 0 bases, with 14 bases separating them. The CDR3 has 16 residues. CDR1 is MGHDK and CDR2 is SYGVNS in the germline V gene. This CDR3 is CASSDGAGSLNTEAFF. DNA of the CDR3: TGTGCCAGCAGTGACGGGGCAGGGTCCTTGAACACTGAAGCTTTCTTT.

About this clonotype itself: A much larger clone lies a single base off, so this may be a read error. The chain is built from TRBV11-2 and TRBJ2-7, with D maybe TRBD2 (5 bases). This CDR3 is built from 12 residues. The germline V gene encodes CDR1 SGHAT and CDR2 FQNNGV. CDR3 sequence (DNA): TGTGTCAGCAGCTCCAGAGGGTACGAGCAGTACTTC. Translating it yields CVSSSRGYEQYF.

The sample holds many counts of this clonotype. The rearrangement links TRBV2 to TRBJ1-5; 7 bases are shared with TRBD1. The trim removed 3 bases at V and 4 bases at J, leaving 12 bases unmatched. The CDR3 runs to 17 residues. The germline V gene has CDR1 SNHLY and CDR2 FYNNEI. CDR3 residues: CASSDLGQVAPNQPQHF. CDR3 nucleotides: TGTGCCAGCAGTGACCTAGGACAGGTCGCCCCAAATCAGCCCCAGCATTTT.

This clonotype was seen repeatedly, ten times or more. This chain links TRBV7-9 with TRBJ2-7, with 8 bases identical to TRBD1. The germline V gene encodes CDR1 SEHNR and CDR2 FQNEAQ (reference sequence). The CDR3 covers 17 residues. V lost 2 bases to trimming and J lost 0 bases; unmatched junction nucleotides: 9. In nucleotides, the CDR3 is TGTGCCAGCAGCTTACCCAATACAGGGGGTAGCTCCTACGAGCAGTACTTC. This gives the protein CASSLPNTGGSSYEQYF.

This clonotype was recorded at least ten times. The chain combines TRBV5-6 with TRBJ2-7; unclear D gene. The CDR3 is 13 residues long. V shed 4 bases and J shed 5 bases, with 13 bases lying between them. CDR1 is SGHDT, CDR2 YYEEEE, per germline. The CDR3: CASSPTTEHEQYF. The CDR3 coding sequence is TGTGCCAGCAGCCCAACCACAGAGCACGAGCAGTACTTC.

The sample holds many counts of this clonotype. The J gene is TRBJ2-3, the V gene TRBV12-3 or TRBV12-4; 9 bases are shared with TRBD1. Germline trimming cut 5 bases from V and 2 bases from J; bases unmatched to any gene: 8. This CDR3 has 16 amino acids. The CDR3 region is CASSPPGTGPTDTQYF. DNA for the CDR3: TGTGCCAGCAGTCCCCCGGGGACAGGGCCCACAGATACGCAGTATTTT.

As regards this clonotype: This clone may be a read error of a much larger clone one base away. This rearrangement joins TRBV18 to TRBJ2-5; possibly TRBD1 or TRBD2 for D (5 bases each). This CDR3 is built from 14 residues. Looked up from germline, CDR1 is KGHSH and CDR2 is LQKENI. This chain's CDR3 is CASSHGVQGETRYF. DNA for the CDR3: TGTGCCAGCTCCCACGGGGTTCAAGGGGAGACCCGGTACTTC. Based on the CDR3 plus reference TRBV18 and TRBJ2-5, the full variable domain is NAGVMQNPRHLVRRRGQEARLRCSPMKGHSHVYWYRQLPEEGLKFMVYLQKENIIDESGMPKERFSAEFPKEGPSILRIQQVVRGDSAAYFCASSHGVQGETRYFGPGTRLLVL.

This clonotype was counted between two and nine times. The rearrangement links TRBV29-1 to TRBJ2-1, with no clear D. This CDR3 is built from 16 residues. CDR1 is SQVTM and CDR2 is ANQGSEA in the germline V gene. V was trimmed by 2 bases and J by 0 bases, leaving 14 bases between them. The CDR3 spells CSVENPRGPSYNEQFF. The CDR3 nucleotides are TGCAGCGTTGAAAACCCACGTGGACCCTCCTACAATGAGCAGTTCTTC.

This clonotype was seen repeatedly, ten times or more. The gene calls are TRBV13 and TRBJ2-7; 7 positions match TRBD1. The V segment lost 5 bases and the J segment 8 bases; nucleotides outside the gene matches: 9. CDR1 and CDR2 (germline): PRHDT, FYEKMQ (reference sequence). This CDR3 is 13 amino acids long. The CDR3 spells CASSAGTVLQQYF. CDR3 nucleotide sequence: TGTGCCAGCAGCGCCGGGACAGTTCTCCAGCAGTACTTC.

This clonotype was found a few times. The V and J genes are TRBV4-3 and TRBJ1-3, with a tentative D call TRBD1 (5 bases). CDR1 and CDR2 (germline): LGHNA, YSLEER. Between the trimmed V and J ends, which lost 1 base and 0 bases, there was a span of 7 bases. The CDR3 totals 15 residues. The CDR3 nucleotides are TGCGCCAGCAGCCAAGGCCAGGGCTCTGGAAACACCATATATTTT. Protein product: CASSQGQGSGNTIYF.

The rearrangement links TRBV18 to TRBJ1-4, with 7 bases matching TRBD1. Germline V lookup: CDR1 KGHSH, CDR2 LQKENI. The V gene end was trimmed by 3 bases and the J gene end by 13 bases; junction bases not matched to a gene: 5. The CDR3 consists of 12 residues. CDR3 sequence reads: CASSPGQTLLFF. The DNA for the CDR3 is TGTGCCAGCTCACCGGGACAGACGTTACTGTTTTTT.

This clonotype was seen ten or more times. This chain uses TRBV2 with TRBJ2-1; 14 bases line up with TRBD2. V gave up 8 bases and J gave up 6 bases; unmatched junction bases: 18. This CDR3 has 19 residues. From germline, CDR1 is SNHLY and CDR2 FYNNEI. CDR3 sequence: CASWFMGGTSGSWGNEQFF. The CDR3 nucleotides are TGTGCCAGCTGGTTTATGGGCGGGACTAGCGGGAGTTGGGGCAATGAGCAGTTCTTC.

This clonotype was seen at least ten times. This sequence joins TRBV20-1 and TRBJ2-3; D not certain. Between the trimmed V and J ends, which lost 6 bases and 5 bases, there was a span of 12 bases. The V gene's germline CDR1 is DFQATT and CDR2 SNEGSKA (reference sequence). This CDR3 is built from 12 residues. The chain's CDR3 is CSAERGKDTQYF. The CDR3, as DNA: TGCAGTGCGGAGCGTGGCAAAGATACGCAGTATTTT.

This clonotype was seen at least ten times. The rearrangement joins TRBV2 to TRBJ1-2; TRBD1 aligns across 10 bases. This CDR3 spans 13 amino acids. Germline lookup yields CDR1 SNHLY and CDR2 FYNNEI. J lost 8 bases, V lost 7 bases, and 7 bases had no gene match. This chain's CDR3 is CASIGDRGGGYTF. As DNA, the CDR3 is TGTGCCAGCATTGGGGACAGGGGAGGAGGCTACACCTTC.

Comments on this clonotype: It may be a read error: a sequence one base away is much more abundant. This rearrangement joins TRBV7-9 to TRBJ2-7, with TRBD1 identical over 7 bases. Germline trimming cut 1 base from V and 7 bases from J; bases unmatched to any gene: 16. This CDR3 contains 17 residues. Looked up from germline, CDR1 is SEHNR and CDR2 is FQNEAQ (reference sequence). The CDR3: CASSLESFSGTVEEQYF. The CDR3, as DNA: TGTGCCAGCAGCTTAGAAAGTTTTTCCGGGACAGTGGAAGAGCAGTACTTC. The full variable domain, in which reference TRBV7-9 and TRBJ2-7 provide the parts outside the CDR3, is DTGVSQNPRHKITKRGQNVTFRCDPISEHNRLYWYRQTLGQGPEFLTYFQNEAQLEKSRLLSDRFSAERPKGSFSTLEIQRTEQGDSAMYLCASSLESFSGTVEEQYFGPGTRLTVT.

This clonotype occurred many times. This chain uses TRBV20-1 with TRBJ2-7; 8 bases line up with TRBD1. Trimming at V came to 2 bases and at J to 5 bases, leaving 14 bases not matched to a gene. CDR3 length: 16 amino acids. Germline-derived CDR1 and CDR2 are DFQATT and SNEGSKA (reference sequence). CDR3 in amino acids: CSARNGQGGDSHEQYF. CDR3 in DNA: TGCAGTGCTAGAAATGGACAGGGTGGCGATTCCCACGAGCAGTACTTC.

This clonotype was counted at least ten times. The rearrangement joins TRBV11-2 to TRBJ1-1; D remains unclear. CDR1 is SGHAT, CDR2 FQNNGV, per germline. This CDR3 region has 14 residues. The V end was cut by 4 bases, the J end by 1 base, with 10 bases between. CDR3 nucleotide sequence: TGTGCCAGCAGCTCGCGGGCAGGGAACACTGAAGCTTTCTTT. It specifies CASSSRAGNTEAFF. The full variable domain, with the rest looked up from reference TRBV11-2 and TRBJ1-1, is EAGVAQSPRYKIIEKRQSVAFWCNPISGHATLYWYQQILGQGPKLLIQFQNNGVVDDSQLPKDRFSAERLKGVDSTLKIQPAKLEDSAVYLCASSSRAGNTEAFFGQGTRLTVV.